These 10 T cell receptor beta chains were all obtained from the same sample, sequenced in a study of T cell changes during pregnancy in multiple sclerosis. TCRdb keeps only in-frame clones here, not all; method: immunoSEQ multiplex PCR. This table has approximately 88,000 clones, 90% to 95% appearing once. Material: peripheral blood, obtained in the second trimester of pregnancy. The receptor set was obtained from a female donor with multiple sclerosis, enrolled in a pregnancy study.

The V call is TRBV19, the J call TRBJ1-2; tentatively, D is TRBD1 (5 bases). The CDR3 runs 17 residues. V lost 6 bases, J lost 2 bases, and 22 bases lay in between. CDR1 and CDR2 from the germline V gene are LNHDA and SQIVND (reference sequence). CDR3 residues: CASSGYLGVMGNYGYTF. The CDR3 nucleotides read TGTGCCAGTAGCGGATACCTAGGGGTTATGGGGAACTATGGCTACACCTTC.

Notes on this clone: Other DNA sequences in the same sample also yield this CDR3. V and J are TRBV5-1 and TRBJ2-2, with 12 bases that match TRBD2. From germline, CDR1 is SGHRS and CDR2 YFSETQ. This CDR3 comprises 16 residues. Losses at the gene ends were 0 bases for V and 4 bases for J; bases not matched to a gene: 1. CDR3 nucleotides: TGCGCCAGCAGCTTGGGACTAGCGGGAGCCACCGGGGAGCTGTTTTTT. It translates to CASSLGLAGATGELFF.

In DNA, the CDR3 is TGTGCCAGCAGTTATTCGACAGGGCTGACTGAAGCTTTCTTT. This sequence encodes CASSYSTGLTEAFF. The chain couples TRBV6-5 to TRBJ1-1; 7 bases fit TRBD1. This CDR3 comprises 14 residues. J was trimmed by 5 bases and V by 3 bases; bases with no gene match: 6. Per the germline V gene, CDR1 is MNHEY and CDR2 is SVGAGI.

The rearrangement joins TRBV7-2 to TRBJ2-1; 7 nucleotides match TRBD2. With 6 bases clipped from V and 0 bases from J, the junction kept 5 bases outside the gene matches. This CDR3 comprises 15 residues. CDR1 SGHTA and CDR2 FQGNSA come from the germline V gene. Here the CDR3 reads CASRQAGSSYNEQFF. CDR3 coding DNA: TGTGCCAGCAGACAAGCGGGGAGCTCCTACAATGAGCAGTTCTTC.

The CDR3 here is CASSFGAGTDTQYF. CDR3 in DNA: TGTGCCAGCAGCTTTGGGGCCGGTACAGATACGCAGTATTTT. The rearrangement joins TRBV7-9 to TRBJ2-3, with D perhaps matching TRBD1 (5 bases). The CDR3 is made up of 14 amino acids. V dropped 3 bases and J dropped 3 bases, with 10 bases sitting between them. Germline V gene sequence: CDR1 SEHNR, CDR2 FQNEAQ (reference sequence).

The chain joins TRBV18 to TRBJ2-7; 10 bases match TRBD2. J gave up 5 bases and V 1 base, and 8 bases lay outside the gene matches. CDR1 and CDR2 from the germline V gene are KGHSH and LQKENI. The CDR3 loop spans 16 amino acids. The chain's CDR3 is CASSPLAGGLVDEQYF. Written as DNA, the CDR3 is TGTGCCAGCTCACCACTAGCGGGGGGATTAGTTGACGAGCAGTACTTC.

This chain links TRBV6-5 with TRBJ1-1, with D uncertain. V lost 1 base and J lost 5, with 14 bases in between. This CDR3 region has 15 residues. Germline CDR1 MNHEY, CDR2 SVGAGI. The CDR3 DNA is TGTGCCAGCAGTTACTTGGGCGCACCGGGGACTGAAGCTTTCTTT. This encodes CASSYLGAPGTEAFF.

The rearrangement joins TRBV5-1 to TRBJ1-3; weak D call: TRBD1 (5 bases). Germline assignment: CDR1 SGHRS and CDR2 YFSETQ. The CDR3 is 16 amino acids. Between the trimmed V and J ends, which lost 3 bases and 0 bases, there was a span of 13 bases. In DNA form, the CDR3 reads TGCGCCAGCAGCTGGGGGGGGGAGAGCTCTGGAAACACCATATATTTT. Its protein is CASSWGGESSGNTIYF.

This chain links TRBV6-1 with TRBJ1-2, with TRBD1 as a possible D gene (6 bases). The CDR3 consists of 15 residues. The V end lost 1 base, the J end lost 3 bases, and 12 bases lay between the germline ends. CDR1 and CDR2 from the germline V gene are MNHNS and SASEGT. The CDR3 loop reads CASSEGTASYYGYTF. The DNA for the CDR3 is TGTGCCAGCAGTGAAGGGACAGCATCTTACTATGGCTACACCTTC.

The J gene is TRBJ1-1, the V gene TRBV6-1, with 12 bases identical to TRBD1. The J segment lost 4 bases and the V segment lost 4 bases, leaving 10 bases of the junction unmatched. Germline-derived CDR1 and CDR2 are MNHNS and SASEGT. The CDR3 consists of 17 residues. This CDR3 is CASSGGQGASGGTEAFF. The CDR3 nucleotides are TGTGCCAGCAGTGGGGGACAGGGGGCTAGTGGCGGCACTGAAGCTTTCTTT.